At least ten counts were recorded for the clone carrying this T cell receptor beta chain. No antigen is known for it. This specimen belongs to a study of T cells after yellow fever vaccination. Study findings and constraints: The booster response re-showed most primary clones: 95% to 96% CD4, approximately 85% CD8. The bulk population could contribute abundant contaminating clonotypes to FACS-sorted repertoires. A secondary response was less intense yet reached its peak sooner, at day 5 versus 15.

V lost 4 bases and J lost 4, with 10 bases in between. Germline CDR1 is SEHNR and CDR2 is FQNEAQ (reference sequence). There are 14 residues in the CDR3. Generation of TCR cDNA used 5'RACE template switching (which added a universal primer site and UMIs). TCRdb reprocessed the 5' RACE reads via MiXCR and lists one record per CDR3 protein. Among 110,000 to 150,000 distinct CDR3 sequences listed, around 6.3% were seen once. This chain joins TRBV7-9 and TRBJ2-2, with a possible D match to TRBD2 (6 bases). Sequences were derived from CD4+ T cells sorted from PBMCs, sampled 10 days after the yellow fever booster vaccination. This clonotype originated in a man aged 30 to 39 who received the YFV17D yellow fever vaccine. CDR3 amino acids: CASSSMTSTGELFF. The CDR3 DNA reads TGTGCCAGCAGCTCAATGACTAGCACCGGGGAGCTGTTTTTT.